These 32 T cell receptor beta chains share one sample of origin, sequenced in a study of cytomegalovirus exposure and HLA in healthy donors. Vbeta (60) and Jbeta (13) primers were used in the PCR. Assay: immunoSEQ multiplex PCR; the TCRdb copy retains only in-frame clones and omits some. The listing contains around 140,000 clones. The sequencing sample was made of PBMCs. The origin of the receptors is a middle-aged woman in good health and CMV-seropositive.

The V gene is TRBV13, the J gene TRBJ2-7, with D perhaps TRBD2 (6 bases). The CDR3 has 14 amino acids. V lost 2 bases to trimming and J lost 5 bases, with 13 bases between them. Germline V gene sequence: CDR1 PRHDT, CDR2 FYEKMQ (reference sequence). The CDR3 reads CASSLRTGVHEQYF. As DNA, the CDR3 is TGTGCCAGCAGCTTAAGAACGGGGGTCCACGAGCAGTACTTC.

This chain links TRBV5-4 with TRBJ2-7, with 7 bases fitting TRBD2. V lost 4 bases and J lost 5; bases outside the gene matches: 6. Germline CDR1 reads SGHNT; CDR2 reads YYREEE (reference sequence). The CDR3 sequence is 13 residues long. The CDR3 here is CASSPTGRDEQYF. DNA of the CDR3: TGTGCCAGCAGCCCCACGGGGAGGGACGAGCAGTACTTC.

V gene TRBV2 combines with J gene TRBJ1-2, with 7 positions matching TRBD1. Germline CDR1 SNHLY, CDR2 FYNNEI. This CDR3 is 14 amino acids long. V dropped 4 bases and J dropped 5; count of bases not matched to a gene: 7. CDR3 coding DNA: TGTGCCAGCAGTGCGGCAGGGGGACGGTATGGCTACACCTTC. Residues: CASSAAGGRYGYTF.

The gene calls are TRBV7-7 and TRBJ2-7, with 10 bases that match TRBD1. The CDR3 is 16 amino acids. Germline V gene data show CDR1 as SSHAT and CDR2 as FNYEAQ (reference sequence). Trimming at V came to 5 bases and at J to 2 bases, leaving 9 bases not matched to a gene. CDR3 amino acids: CASSQVGGQGPYEQYF. The CDR3 DNA is TGTGCCAGCAGCCAAGTAGGGGGACAGGGGCCCTACGAGCAGTACTTC.

This chain links TRBV2 with TRBJ1-2, with 7 bases matching TRBD1. This CDR3 has 13 amino acids. J was trimmed by 6 bases and V by 4 bases; bases with no gene match: 5. The germline gives CDR1 SNHLY, CDR2 FYNNEI. The chain's CDR3 is CASSVEGGDGYTF. CDR3 DNA sequence: TGTGCCAGCAGTGTTGAAGGGGGCGATGGCTACACCTTC.

The chain is built from TRBV6-1 and TRBJ2-7; D gene uncertain. Trimming shortened V by 6 bases and J by 7 bases, and 10 bases separated the two germline ends. CDR1 MNHNS and CDR2 SASEGT come from the germline V gene. This CDR3 has 11 residues. The CDR3 spells CASRMTGEQYF. The DNA for the CDR3 is TGTGCCAGCAGGATGACTGGGGAGCAGTACTTC.

The chain carries TRBV6-1 and TRBJ1-2; maybe TRBD1 (6 bases). CDR3 length equals 13 residues. Germline loops: CDR1 MNHNS, CDR2 SASEGT. The V end was cut by 5 bases, the J end by 1 base, with 8 bases between. The CDR3 nucleotides are TGTGCCAGCAGTCGAGGGGGTAACTATGGCTACACCTTC. Translated: CASSRGGNYGYTF.

The V call is TRBV6-4, the J call TRBJ2-1; 10 nucleotides agree with TRBD2. Germline V gene sequence: CDR1 MRHNA, CDR2 SNTAGT. Germline trimming cut 3 bases from V and 4 bases from J; bases unmatched to any gene: 9. This CDR3 comprises 17 residues. CDR3 in amino acids: CASSELAGTQPYNEQFF. The CDR3 DNA follows: TGTGCCAGCAGTGAACTAGCGGGAACCCAGCCTTACAATGAGCAGTTCTTC.

The chain recombines TRBV7-6 with TRBJ2-7, with no clear D. The CDR3 covers 13 residues. Germline CDR1 SGHVS, CDR2 FNYEAQ. Deletions cut 0 bases from V and 6 bases from J, with 9 bases between. The CDR3 DNA follows: TGTGCCAGCAGCTTAGCTATCGGTCTCGAGCAGTACTTC. It translates to CASSLAIGLEQYF. The variable domain in full, with the rest retrieved from reference TRBV7-6 and TRBJ2-7, is GAGVSQSPRYKVTKRGQDVALRCDPISGHVSLYWYRQALGQGPEFLTYFNYEAQQDKSGLPNDRFSAERPEGSISTLTIQRTEQRDSAMYRCASSLAIGLEQYFGPGTRLTVT.

The chain has TRBV6-4 and TRBJ2-2; 7 positions match TRBD2. The CDR3 extends over 14 amino acids. The V segment lost 4 bases and the J segment 6 bases; nucleotides outside the gene matches: 5. CDR1 MRHNA and CDR2 SNTAGT come from the germline V gene. The CDR3 here is CASSVEGGAGELFF. CDR3 DNA: TGTGCCAGCAGTGTGGAGGGAGGGGCCGGGGAGCTGTTTTTT.

The V and J genes are TRBV10-1 and TRBJ1-1; D is unresolved. Trimming removed 3 bases from V and 1 base from J, with 12 bases in between. There are 15 residues in the CDR3. CDR1 and CDR2 from the germline V gene are WNHNN and SYGVQD (reference sequence). The DNA of the CDR3 is TGCGCCAGCAGTGACCTTGGACGGGAGAACACTGAAGCTTTCTTT. Translating gives CASSDLGRENTEAFF.

The genes are TRBV15 and TRBJ2-4, with D possibly matching TRBD1 (6 bases). Germline V lookup: CDR1 LNHNV, CDR2 YYDKDF (reference sequence). This CDR3 spans 15 amino acids. V lost 5 bases and J 1 base, leaving 12 bases between the germline ends. CDR3 amino acids: CATSEGGLAKNIQYF. The CDR3 DNA reads as TGTGCCACCAGCGAAGGGGGATTGGCCAAAAACATTCAGTACTTC.

The chain carries TRBV25-1 and TRBJ2-1; 11 positions match TRBD2. The CDR3 runs 16 residues. Germline loops: CDR1 MGHDK, CDR2 SYGVNS. V trimming: 1 base; J trimming: 11 bases; junction bases outside the gene matches: 10. The DNA of the CDR3 is TGTGCCAGCAGTGAATTGTGGACTAGCGGGCGAAATAAGCAGTTCTTC. Translation: CASSELWTSGRNKQFF.

V usage is TRBV28 and J usage is TRBJ1-2; 10 bases agree with TRBD1. The germline V gene encodes CDR1 MDHEN and CDR2 SYDVKM. The CDR3 is 16 amino acids. Unmatched junction bases numbered 9, after V lost 6 bases and J lost 2 bases. The CDR3 bases are TGTGCCAGCAGCCGGTGGACAGGGGGAAGAAACTATGGCTACACCTTC. This sequence encodes CASSRWTGGRNYGYTF.

The genes are TRBV14 and TRBJ2-1; 7 bases match TRBD2. This CDR3 region has 16 residues. Germline V CDR1 and CDR2: SGHDN, FVKESK. Germline trimming cut 1 base from V and 8 bases from J; bases unmatched to any gene: 11. The CDR3 loop reads CASSQGLGGRSYEQFF. CDR3 nucleotide sequence: TGTGCCAGCAGCCAAGGACTGGGCGGGAGAAGCTATGAGCAGTTCTTC.

V and J are TRBV25-1 and TRBJ1-1; 7 positions match TRBD1. Germline assignment: CDR1 MGHDK and CDR2 SYGVNS. Trimming at V came to 7 bases and at J to 1 base, leaving 6 bases not matched to a gene. The CDR3 covers 14 residues. This CDR3 is CASKDRLENTEAFF. The CDR3, as DNA: TGTGCCAGCAAGGACAGGTTGGAGAACACTGAAGCTTTCTTT.

V is TRBV9 and J is TRBJ1-1; the D gene is possibly TRBD1 (6 bases). CDR1 and CDR2 from the germline V gene are SGDLS and YYNGEE. This CDR3 spans 14 amino acids. Trimming removed 2 bases from V and 0 bases from J, with 8 bases in between. This chain's CDR3 is CASSVGQMNTEAFF. The CDR3 region has the DNA TGTGCCAGCAGCGTCGGACAGATGAACACTGAAGCTTTCTTT. The full variable domain, in which reference TRBV9 and TRBJ1-1 provide the parts outside the CDR3, is DSGVTQTPKHLITATGQRVTLRCSPRSGDLSVYWYQQSLDQGLQFLIQYYNGEERAKGNILERFSAQQFPDLHSELNLSSLELGDSALYFCASSVGQMNTEAFFGQGTRLTVV.

This sequence joins TRBV19 and TRBJ2-1; TRBD2 agrees at 11 bases. Losses at the gene ends were 6 bases for V and 8 bases for J; bases not matched to a gene: 15. There are 17 residues in the CDR3. From germline, CDR1 is LNHDA and CDR2 SQIVND (reference sequence). Here the CDR3 reads CASRRIAGTSGGDEQFF. CDR3 bases: TGTGCCAGTAGAAGAATTGCCGGGACTAGCGGTGGGGATGAGCAGTTCTTC.

The J gene is TRBJ2-3, the V gene TRBV30; 11 bases line up with TRBD2. Germline V gene sequence: CDR1 GTSNPN, CDR2 SVGIG (reference sequence). The CDR3 sequence is 13 residues long. V trimming: 3 bases; J trimming: 5 bases; junction bases outside the gene matches: 1. Here the CDR3 reads CAWRGLAGDTQYF. As DNA, the CDR3 is TGTGCCTGGAGAGGACTAGCGGGAGATACGCAGTATTTT. Full variable domain (outside the CDR3, taken from reference TRBV30 and TRBJ2-3): SQTIHQWPATLVQPVGSPLSLECTVEGTSNPNLYWYRQAAGRGLQLLFYSVGIGQISSEVPQNLSASRPQDRQFILSSKKLLLSDSGFYLCAWRGLAGDTQYFGPGTRLTVL.

V and J are TRBV28 and TRBJ1-1, with a tentative D call TRBD1 (6 bases). V lost 3 bases to trimming and J lost 3 bases, with 11 bases between them. Germline CDR1 reads MDHEN; CDR2 reads SYDVKM. The CDR3 loop spans 14 amino acids. DNA of the CDR3: TGTGCCAGCAGTTTCCTAGGGGGGGACACTGAAGCTTTCTTT. As protein: CASSFLGGDTEAFF.

This chain links TRBV7-9 with TRBJ1-5; tentatively, D is TRBD1 (6 bases). V dropped 3 bases and J dropped 2 bases, with 14 bases sitting between them. Germline CDR1 reads SEHNR; CDR2 reads FQNEAQ (reference sequence). The CDR3 is 16 residues long. CDR3 coding DNA: TGTGCCAGCAGCTTCGATGGGGGCTCGGGCAATCAGCCCCAGCATTTT. Translated: CASSFDGGSGNQPQHF.

Regarding this clone: Other DNA variants within this sample encode the same CDR3. The chain is built from TRBV6-1 and TRBJ2-1; 8 bases agree with TRBD1. J gave up 15 bases and V 1 base, and 8 bases lay outside the gene matches. The CDR3 spans 13 residues. CDR1 MNHNS and CDR2 SASEGT come from the germline V gene. CDR3 sequence (DNA): TGTGCCAGCAGTGAAGACCGACAGGGGAGATCGTTCTTC. This sequence encodes CASSEDRQGRSFF.

This sequence joins TRBV5-8 and TRBJ1-4, with unresolved D. Germline V gives CDR1 SGHTS, CDR2 YDEGEE. CDR3 length: 17 residues. Trimming shortened V by 2 bases and J by 0 bases, and 14 bases separated the two germline ends. The CDR3 bases are TGTGCCAGCAGCTTTCCGACAAGCCATGCAACTAATGAAAAACTGTTTTTT. Protein sequence: CASSFPTSHATNEKLFF.

The chain recombines TRBV10-3 with TRBJ2-7, with 9 positions matching TRBD1. This CDR3 contains 13 residues. Germline CDR1 is ENHRY and CDR2 is SYGVKD. Unmatched junction bases numbered 7, after V lost 10 bases and J lost 3 bases. CDR3 in DNA: TGTGCCACCGGGACAGGGCGCGACTACGAGCAGTACTTC. As protein: CATGTGRDYEQYF.

The genes are TRBV6-5 and TRBJ1-4; perhaps TRBD1 as D (5 bases). This CDR3 has 15 amino acids. Germline V lookup: CDR1 MNHEY, CDR2 SVGAGI. Trimming pared 5 bases from V and 2 bases from J, leaving 12 bases between. CDR3 protein: CASSRNGGTNEKLFF. CDR3 sequence (DNA): TGTGCCAGCAGTCGTAATGGGGGGACTAATGAAAAACTGTTTTTT.

The chain is built from TRBV6-4 and TRBJ2-1; TRBD2 matches 8 bases. The CDR3 totals 16 residues. CDR1 is MRHNA and CDR2 is SNTAGT in the germline V gene. The V and J ends lost 5 bases and 6 bases, in that order; junction bases with no gene match: 12. The CDR3 loop reads CASSRKAGDSANEQFF. In DNA, the CDR3 is TGTGCCAGCAGTAGAAAAGCGGGAGATTCCGCCAATGAGCAGTTCTTC.

The chain has TRBV7-9 and TRBJ2-2; tentatively, D is TRBD1 (5 bases). CDR1 SEHNR and CDR2 FQNEAQ come from the germline V gene (reference sequence). This CDR3 has 15 amino acids. V shed 5 bases and J shed 1 base, with 11 bases lying between them. CDR3 DNA sequence: TGTGCCAGCAGCAGAGCGCAGGGGAACACCGGGGAGCTGTTTTTT. Protein product: CASSRAQGNTGELFF. The variable domain in full, completed from reference TRBV7-9 and TRBJ2-2, reads DTGVSQNPRHKITKRGQNVTFRCDPISEHNRLYWYRQTLGQGPEFLTYFQNEAQLEKSRLLSDRFSAERPKGSFSTLEIQRTEQGDSAMYLCASSRAQGNTGELFFGEGSRLTVL.

The chain is built from TRBV7-2 and TRBJ1-2; maybe TRBD1 (6 bases). The V end lost 4 bases, the J end lost 3 bases, and 18 bases lay between the germline ends. Germline assignment: CDR1 SGHTA and CDR2 FQGNSA. The CDR3 extends over 16 amino acids. The CDR3 sequence: CASSSQAQGFDYGYTF. CDR3 coding DNA: TGTGCCAGCAGCTCCCAGGCACAGGGATTTGACTATGGCTACACCTTC.

The chain has TRBV18 and TRBJ2-7; the D gene is possibly TRBD1 (5 bases). Per germline, CDR1 KGHSH and CDR2 LQKENI. The CDR3 runs 13 residues. Trimming stripped 3 bases from V and 4 bases from J, with 10 bases between. The CDR3 protein is CASSPAGKYEQYF. In nucleotides, the CDR3 is TGTGCCAGCTCACCGGCAGGGAAGTACGAGCAGTACTTC.

The rearrangement uses TRBV5-4 and TRBJ2-2, with D perhaps matching TRBD1 (6 bases). V lost 2 bases to trimming and J lost 2 bases, with 13 bases between them. This CDR3 region has 16 residues. Germline loops: CDR1 SGHNT, CDR2 YYREEE (reference sequence). The chain's CDR3 is CASSLGGSGNTGELFF. The CDR3 bases are TGTGCCAGCAGCTTAGGGGGATCGGGCAACACCGGGGAGCTGTTTTTT.

The chain recombines TRBV7-2 with TRBJ1-1, with 8 bases fitting TRBD1. J was trimmed by 6 bases and V by 0 bases; bases with no gene match: 3. Germline V gene data show CDR1 as SGHTA and CDR2 as FQGNSA. This CDR3 has 14 amino acids. CDR3 coding DNA: TGTGCCAGCAGCTTAGCGCAGGGGGCAGCTGAAGCTTTCTTT. Encoded protein: CASSLAQGAAEAFF.

This sequence joins TRBV6-1 and TRBJ2-1, with D hard to call. Germline CDR1 reads MNHNS; CDR2 reads SASEGT. V was clipped by 3 bases and J by 0 bases, with 9 bases between them. The CDR3 spans 15 residues. This CDR3 reads CASSESPSSYNEQFF. CDR3 sequence (DNA): TGTGCCAGCAGTGAGAGTCCGAGCTCCTACAATGAGCAGTTCTTC.